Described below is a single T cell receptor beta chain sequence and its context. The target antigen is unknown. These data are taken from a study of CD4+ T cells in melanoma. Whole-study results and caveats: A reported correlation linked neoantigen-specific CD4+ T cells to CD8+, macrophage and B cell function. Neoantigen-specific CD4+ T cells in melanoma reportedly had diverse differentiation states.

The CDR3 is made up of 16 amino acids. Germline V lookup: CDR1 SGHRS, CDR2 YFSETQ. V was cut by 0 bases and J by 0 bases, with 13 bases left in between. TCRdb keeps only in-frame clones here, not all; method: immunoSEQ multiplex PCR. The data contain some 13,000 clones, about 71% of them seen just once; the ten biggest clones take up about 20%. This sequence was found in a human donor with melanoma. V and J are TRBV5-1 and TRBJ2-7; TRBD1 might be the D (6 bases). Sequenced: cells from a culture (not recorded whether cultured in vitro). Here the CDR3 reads CASSLGTAESSYEQYF. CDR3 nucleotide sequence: TGCGCCAGCAGCTTGGGGACAGCCGAGAGCTCCTACGAGCAGTACTTC.